This T cell receptor beta chain was obtained from a study of OX40 agonist ivuxolimab in advanced cancers. Overall study results and limits: The CD4+ and CD8+ T cells in the blood had expanded clonally by week 6 at 0.1 to 3.0 mg/kg.

The timepoints at which blood was sampled were baseline, cycle 4 day 1, and cycle 7 day 1. Sequenced by immunoSEQ multiplex PCR; TCRdb stores in-frame clones only, minus some. The table lists tens of thousands of clones, roughly 89% of them singletons. With 0 bases clipped from V and 7 bases from J, the junction kept 3 bases outside the gene matches. The CDR3 covers 14 residues. The V gene's germline CDR1 is SGHRS and CDR2 YFSETQ. Concerning this clone itself: Antigen specificity is unknown.

The clonotype comes from an adult with an advanced solid tumor such as melanoma, head and neck, liver or kidney cancer. This chain uses TRBV5-1 with TRBJ1-4, with 7 positions matching TRBD1. Specimen: CD4+ or CD8+ T cells sorted from blood, collected in a trial of the OX40 agonist ivuxolimab. This CDR3 reads CASSLVTGAEKLFF. CDR3 coding DNA: TGCGCCAGCAGCTTGGTCACAGGGGCTGAAAAACTGTTTTTT.